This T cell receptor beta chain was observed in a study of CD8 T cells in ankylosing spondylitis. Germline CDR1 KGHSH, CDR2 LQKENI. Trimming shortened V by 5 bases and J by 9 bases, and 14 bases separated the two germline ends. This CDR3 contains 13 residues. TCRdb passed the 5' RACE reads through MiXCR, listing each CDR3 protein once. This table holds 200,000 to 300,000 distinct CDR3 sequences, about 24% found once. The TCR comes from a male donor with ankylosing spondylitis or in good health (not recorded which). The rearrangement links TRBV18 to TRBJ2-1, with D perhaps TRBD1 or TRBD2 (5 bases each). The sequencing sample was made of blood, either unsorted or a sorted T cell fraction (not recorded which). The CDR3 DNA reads TGTGCCAGCTCAGCCCCTACGGGGCTTGAGCAGTTCTTC. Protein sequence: CASSAPTGLEQFF.